This entry lists 30 T cell receptor beta chains sequenced from one sample in a study of OX40 agonist ivuxolimab in advanced cancers. Libraries were prepared through the immunoSEQ multiplex PCR assay. TCRdb re-hosts the immuneACCESS table, in-frame sequences only. Its copies lack some clones; in the studies checked, an unresolved V gene accounts for under half of them, and the cause for the rest is not known. For this sample there are around 33,000 clones; approximately 80% appear just once. The ten most abundant clones make up around 12% of the sample. Sequences were derived from CD4+ or CD8+ T cells sorted from blood, sampled in a trial of the OX40 agonist ivuxolimab. The origin of the receptors is an adult with an advanced solid tumor such as melanoma, head and neck, liver or kidney cancer.

The chain employs TRBV4-1 and TRBJ2-7; possibly TRBD1 or TRBD2 for D (5 bases each). Per germline, CDR1 MGHRA and CDR2 YSYEKL. The CDR3 is 14 amino acids. The germline V and J ends were trimmed by 1 base and 0 bases, with 7 bases remaining between them. The CDR3 coding sequence is TGCGCCAGCAGCCAAGGGGGGTACTCCTACGAGCAGTACTTC. Encoded protein: CASSQGGYSYEQYF.

This clone was seen once. The rearrangement links TRBV28 to TRBJ1-1, with 9 bases that match TRBD1. The CDR3 runs to 14 residues. Losses at the gene ends were 3 bases for V and 2 bases for J; bases not matched to a gene: 1. The germline CDR1 and CDR2 sequences are MDHEN and SYDVKM. The CDR3 DNA is TGTGCCAGCAGTTTGGGACAGGGTAACACTGAAGCTTTCTTT. Protein: CASSLGQGNTEAFF.

The chain has TRBV6-6 and TRBJ2-5; D possibly corresponds to TRBD1 (6 bases). The CDR3 is 12 residues long. V was shortened by 5 bases and J by 5 bases, with 9 bases between the two germline ends. The germline CDR1 and CDR2 sequences are MNHNY and SVGAGI (reference sequence). The CDR3 nucleotides read TGTGCCAGCAGTACAGGGCTCGAGACCCAGTACTTC. Its protein product is CASSTGLETQYF.

The rearrangement uses TRBV30 and TRBJ2-5; D gene uncertain. V lost 4 bases to trimming and J lost 0 bases, with 9 bases between them. CDR3 length: 13 amino acids. Germline CDR1 is GTSNPN and CDR2 is SVGIG (reference sequence). Here the CDR3 reads CAWMQQHQETQYF. The CDR3 DNA reads TGTGCCTGGATGCAGCAGCACCAAGAGACCCAGTACTTC.

The chain couples TRBV10-3 to TRBJ2-7; D call uncertain. CDR3 length equals 11 residues. With 6 bases removed from V and 4 bases from J, the gap between germline ends came to 7 bases. Germline values: CDR1 ENHRY, CDR2 SYGVKD. The CDR3 sequence is CAIRDGYEQYF. CDR3 bases: TGTGCCATCAGGGACGGGTACGAGCAGTACTTC.

The genes are TRBV13 and TRBJ2-7; unclear D gene. CDR3 length equals 16 residues. The V gene lost 0 bases and the J gene lost 5 bases, with 17 bases spanning the gap. Per the germline V gene, CDR1 is PRHDT and CDR2 is FYEKMQ (reference sequence). CDR3 bases: TGTGCCAGCAGCTTAGGCCACGGGCTAACCGGCCACGAGCAGTACTTC. Protein: CASSLGHGLTGHEQYF. Filled out from reference TRBV13 and TRBJ2-7, the complete variable domain reads AAGVIQSPRHLIKEKRETATLKCYPIPRHDTVYWYQQGPGQDPQFLISFYEKMQSDKGSIPDRFSAQQFSDYHSELNMSSLELGDSALYFCASSLGHGLTGHEQYFGPGTRLTVT.

This sequence joins TRBV10-3 and TRBJ2-1; TRBD2 matches at 13 bases. This CDR3 has 14 residues. Germline V CDR1 and CDR2: ENHRY, SYGVKD. Trimming took 11 bases from V and 7 from J; bases not matched to a gene: 8. The CDR3 sequence: CAAQGTSGKNEQFF. For the CDR3, the DNA is TGTGCCGCCCAAGGGACTAGCGGGAAAAATGAGCAGTTCTTC.

The chain carries TRBV10-3 and TRBJ2-7, with D perhaps given as TRBD1 or TRBD2 (5 bases each). With 4 bases removed from V and 5 bases from J, the gap between germline ends came to 15 bases. This CDR3 is 14 amino acids long. Germline CDR1 reads ENHRY; CDR2 reads SYGVKD. For the CDR3, the DNA is TGTGCCATCAGTGCAGGGCAGGGAGTAGACGAGCAGTACTTC. Translating gives CAISAGQGVDEQYF.

This sequence joins TRBV6-6 and TRBJ1-4, with a possible D match to TRBD1 (6 bases). The CDR3 contains 16 residues. Germline CDR1 is MNHNY and CDR2 is SVGAGI (reference sequence). The V and J ends lost 5 bases and 6 bases respectively, with 19 bases between them. CDR3 bases: TGTGCCAGCAGTCCCACCTGGGGGGCACGGGATGAAAAACTGTTTTTT. As protein: CASSPTWGARDEKLFF.

The rearrangement uses TRBV7-6 and TRBJ2-7; the match to TRBD1 covers 9 bases. The CDR3 contains 16 residues. CDR1 SGHVS and CDR2 FNYEAQ come from the germline V gene. The V segment lost 5 bases and the J segment 0 bases; nucleotides outside the gene matches: 8. Here the CDR3 reads CASSPRGQGSSYEQYF. Written as DNA, the CDR3 is TGTGCCAGCAGCCCAAGGGGACAGGGATCCTCCTACGAGCAGTACTTC.

The genes are TRBV6-6 and TRBJ1-4; D may be TRBD1 (5 bases). The CDR3 runs to 16 residues. Germline CDR1 MNHNY, CDR2 SVGAGI (reference sequence). V dropped 6 bases and J dropped 1 base, with 15 bases sitting between them. The CDR3 region is CASRPSRVGTNEKLFF. The CDR3 DNA follows: TGTGCCAGCAGACCATCCAGGGTAGGAACTAATGAAAAACTGTTTTTT.

The chain recombines TRBV19 with TRBJ2-5; 8 bases match TRBD2. The CDR3 spans 11 residues. CDR1 and CDR2 from the germline V gene are LNHDA and SQIVND (reference sequence). V gave up 4 bases and J gave up 9 bases; unmatched junction bases: 1. The CDR3 DNA sequence: TGTGCCAGTAGTACGACTAGCGCCCAGTACTTC. This sequence encodes CASSTTSAQYF.

The chain uses TRBV9 and TRBJ2-1, with D possibly TRBD1 on 5 matching bases. Trimming removed 4 bases from V and 7 bases from J, with 18 bases in between. The CDR3 length is 15 residues. Germline CDR1 and CDR2: SGDLS and YYNGEE. The CDR3 DNA follows: TGTGCCAGCAGCTCAGACCTTCAGGGAAGAAATGAGCAGTTCTTC. Its translation: CASSSDLQGRNEQFF.

The V gene is TRBV9, the J gene TRBJ2-2, with TRBD1 identical over 7 bases. This CDR3 region has 13 residues. Unmatched junction bases numbered 4, after V lost 4 bases and J lost 7 bases. CDR1 and CDR2 from the germline V gene are SGDLS and YYNGEE. The CDR3 loop reads CASSKGGDGELFF. The CDR3 DNA reads TGTGCCAGCAGCAAAGGGGGCGACGGGGAGCTGTTTTTT.

About this clone itself: An end of the junction differs from the germline gene, which may be a read error. The chain recombines TRBV4-3 with TRBJ1-2; the match to TRBD1 covers 9 bases. CDR3 length: 16 amino acids. In germline, CDR1 is LGHNA, CDR2 YSLEER. The CDR3 loop reads CASSRVQGAEGYGYIF. The CDR3 coding sequence is TGCGCCAGCAGCCGAGTACAGGGGGCAGAGGGCTATGGCTACATCTTC.

The chain is built from TRBV9 and TRBJ2-5, with TRBD2 as a possible D gene (6 bases). The CDR3 covers 13 residues. In germline, CDR1 is SGDLS, CDR2 YYNGEE. The germline V and J ends were trimmed by 4 bases and 1 base, with 8 bases remaining between them. Here the CDR3 DNA reads TGTGCCAGCAGCCCGCGGGGCCAAGAGACCCAGTACTTC. Translated, it gives CASSPRGQETQYF.

V gene TRBV5-6 combines with J gene TRBJ2-1, with D perhaps given as TRBD1 or TRBD2 (6 bases each). Germline V CDR1 and CDR2: SGHDT, YYEEEE. V was clipped by 2 bases and J by 9 bases, with 9 bases between them. The CDR3 is made up of 12 amino acids. This CDR3 is CASSFGGLEQFF. The DNA for the CDR3 is TGTGCCAGCAGCTTTGGGGGGCTTGAGCAGTTCTTC.

V is TRBV5-1 and J is TRBJ1-1; D gene unclear. The germline V gene encodes CDR1 SGHRS and CDR2 YFSETQ. V was shortened by 4 bases and J by 5 bases, with 15 bases between the two germline ends. The length of the CDR3 is 14 residues. CDR3 sequence: CASSLTTGITEAFF. Here the CDR3 DNA reads TGCGCCAGCAGCCTGACCACCGGGATAACTGAAGCTTTCTTT.

The chain employs TRBV4-3 and TRBJ2-3; D possibly corresponds to TRBD1 (6 bases). The V end was cut by 1 base, the J end by 3 bases, with 11 bases between. Germline-derived CDR1 and CDR2 are LGHNA and YSLEER. The CDR3 is 15 residues long. The CDR3 is CASSQAQGLTDTQYF. Written as DNA, the CDR3 is TGCGCCAGCAGCCAAGCCCAGGGGCTAACAGATACGCAGTATTTT.

The chain links TRBV2 to TRBJ2-1; no clear D gene. The CDR3 runs 13 residues. Trimming pared 8 bases from V and 6 bases from J, leaving 14 bases between. Germline CDR1 is SNHLY and CDR2 is FYNNEI. Here the CDR3 DNA reads TGTGCCAGCGGTTATGGCCTGGCCAATGAGCAGTTCTTC. Translated, it gives CASGYGLANEQFF.

V gene TRBV27 combines with J gene TRBJ1-5; 7 nucleotides match TRBD1. Germline V gene data show CDR1 as MNHEY and CDR2 as SMNVEV (reference sequence). The length of the CDR3 is 14 residues. Trimming at V came to 3 bases and at J to 8 bases, leaving 7 bases not matched to a gene. CDR3 amino acids: CASSFGGGEEPQHF. The CDR3 DNA sequence: TGTGCCAGCAGTTTTGGAGGGGGCGAGGAGCCCCAGCATTTT.

V and J are TRBV30 and TRBJ2-3; 8 bases are a match to TRBD2. The CDR3 is 17 amino acids. Trimming removed 0 bases from V and 0 bases from J; junction bases left unmatched: 8. In germline, CDR1 is GTSNPN, CDR2 SVGIG (reference sequence). The CDR3 nucleotides are TGTGCCTGGAGTGTAGGGGCCACTAGCGGAAGCACAGATACGCAGTATTTT. It codes for CAWSVGATSGSTDTQYF.

This chain uses TRBV5-6 with TRBJ2-1, with D perhaps matching TRBD1 or TRBD2 (5 bases each). V was pared by 0 bases and J by 13 bases, with 11 bases between. Germline assignment: CDR1 SGHDT and CDR2 YYEEEE. The length of the CDR3 is 12 residues. CDR3 coding DNA: TGTGCCAGCAGCTTGGGGGGGACCCTCCAGTTCTTC. Translated: CASSLGGTLQFF.

The chain has TRBV7-2 and TRBJ2-1, with D hard to call. The germline CDR1 and CDR2 sequences are SGHTA and FQGNSA. The CDR3 is 15 amino acids. V was trimmed by 5 bases and J by 0 bases, leaving 11 bases between them. The CDR3 nucleotides are TGTGCCAGCAGCGTCCCGGCGTCCTCCTACAATGAGCAGTTCTTC. Protein product: CASSVPASSYNEQFF.

V and J are TRBV25-1 and TRBJ1-6; D not certain. Germline V lookup: CDR1 MGHDK, CDR2 SYGVNS. V was trimmed by 2 bases and J by 2 bases, leaving 13 bases between them. This CDR3 has 17 amino acids. The CDR3 protein is CASSEEPLRPYNSPLHF. CDR3 bases: TGTGCCAGCAGTGAAGAGCCTCTACGGCCCTATAATTCACCCCTCCACTTT.

V usage is TRBV28 and J usage is TRBJ1-1, with TRBD1 matching over 8 bases. The trim removed 4 bases at V and 10 bases at J, leaving 8 bases unmatched. The germline V gene encodes CDR1 MDHEN and CDR2 SYDVKM. The CDR3 covers 13 residues. In nucleotides, the CDR3 is TGTGCCAGCAGTTGGACAGGGAGAGGAGGAGCTTTCTTT. It is translated as CASSWTGRGGAFF.

The J gene is TRBJ1-1, the V gene TRBV27; TRBD1 matches 7 bases. This CDR3 has 16 amino acids. Germline V CDR1 and CDR2: MNHEY, SMNVEV (reference sequence). V shed 0 bases, J shed 0 bases, and the junction held 4 bases outside the gene matches. CDR3 nucleotide sequence: TGTGCCAGCAGTTTATCTGCAGGGGGAATGAACACTGAAGCTTTCTTT. Protein product: CASSLSAGGMNTEAFF.

The V gene is TRBV28, the J gene TRBJ2-7, with 9 bases fitting TRBD1. This CDR3 is 15 amino acids long. Germline CDR1 and CDR2: MDHEN and SYDVKM. J was trimmed by 6 bases and V by 5 bases; bases with no gene match: 11. The CDR3 DNA reads TGTGCCAGCAGTCCCACGGGACAGGGATCGGTCGAGCAGTACTTC. Protein product: CASSPTGQGSVEQYF.

The chain is built from TRBV10-3 and TRBJ2-1, with D possibly TRBD2 on 6 matching bases. CDR1 and CDR2 from the germline V gene are ENHRY and SYGVKD. V gave up 3 bases and J gave up 2 bases, with 8 bases separating them. This CDR3 has 14 amino acids. The CDR3 bases are TGTGCCATCAGTGAAGGCGGGGCCTACAATGAGCAGTTCTTC. Its protein product is CAISEGGAYNEQFF.

The V gene is TRBV7-2, the J gene TRBJ2-5; 9 bases agree with TRBD1. This CDR3 contains 15 residues. With V trimmed by 3 bases and J by 4 bases, 6 bases remained unmatched. CDR1 and CDR2 (germline): SGHTA, FQGNSA. The CDR3 DNA reads as TGTGCCAGCAGCTTGGGGGACAGGGTTGGAGAGACCCAGTACTTC. Encoded protein: CASSLGDRVGETQYF.